The T cell receptor beta chain described here comes from a study of blood T cells in healthy people across ages. The CDR3 length is 15 residues. V lost 2 bases, J lost 3 bases, and 13 bases lay in between. Germline loops: CDR1 SGHTA, CDR2 FQGNSA. This clonotype came up many times. Primers used in a second PCR of about 6 to 12 cycles were a sample-barcoded 5' primer and a J-beta primer mix. TCRdb re-called the 5' RACE reads with MiXCR, one entry per CDR3 protein. The table has 1.5 million to 2 million distinct CDR3 sequences, about 32% seen once. The material sequenced was blood. The chain has TRBV7-2 and TRBJ1-2, with D tentatively TRBD1 (5 bases). This sequence originates from a woman aged 25-40 years in good health. CDR3 loop: CASSLSQGRYYGYTF. CDR3 DNA sequence: TGTGCCAGCAGCTTAAGCCAGGGCCGATACTATGGCTACACCTTC.